This T cell receptor (beta chain) is drawn from a study of response to subunit inactivated influenza vaccine. The CDR3 has 17 residues. V was shortened by 0 bases and J by 8 bases, with 19 bases between the two germline ends. Germline assignment: CDR1 LGHNA and CDR2 YSLEER. This clonotype has a handful of counts. In TCRdb, the RT-PCR reads were re-called with MiXCR into one record per CDR3 protein. Of hundreds of thousands of distinct CDR3 sequences in the sample, 10% to 12% were seen once. The same data also went into a second study, on T cells expressing NK-cell markers. That study reports: 5'RACE template switching with UMIs generated TCR beta cDNA. Sequencing covered eight donors, seven HCMV-seropositive and one seronegative.

This TCR came from a man aged 45 to 65 who received an inactivated influenza vaccine. The material was PBMCs from blood, obtained on the day of vaccination. This chain uses TRBV4-3 with TRBJ1-4; the D gene is possibly TRBD1 (5 bases). CDR3 region: CASSQDFTGGRGEKLFF. CDR3 coding DNA: TGCGCCAGCAGCCAAGATTTCACCGGGGGACGAGGGGAAAAACTGTTTTTT.